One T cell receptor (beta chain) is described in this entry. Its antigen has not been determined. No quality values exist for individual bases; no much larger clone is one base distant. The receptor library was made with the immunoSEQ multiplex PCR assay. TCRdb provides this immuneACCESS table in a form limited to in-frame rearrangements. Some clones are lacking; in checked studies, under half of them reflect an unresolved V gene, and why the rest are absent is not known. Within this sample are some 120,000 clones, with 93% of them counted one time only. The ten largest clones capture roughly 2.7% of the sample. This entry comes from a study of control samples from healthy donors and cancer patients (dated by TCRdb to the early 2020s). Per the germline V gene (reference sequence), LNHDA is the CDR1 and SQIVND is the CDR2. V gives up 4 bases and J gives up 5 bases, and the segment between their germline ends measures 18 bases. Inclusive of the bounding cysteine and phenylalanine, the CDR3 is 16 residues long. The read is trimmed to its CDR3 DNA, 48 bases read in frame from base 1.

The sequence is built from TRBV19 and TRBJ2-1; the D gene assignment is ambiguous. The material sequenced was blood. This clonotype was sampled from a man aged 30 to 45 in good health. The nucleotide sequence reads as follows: TGTGCCAGTAGTAGTTTCTGGGATGTAAAGAACAATGAGCAGTTCTTC. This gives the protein CASSSFWDVKNNEQFF.